The rows below give T cell receptor beta chains drawn from one sample of a study of blood T cell repertoires in COVID-19. TCRdb's table, derived via immunoSEQ multiplex PCR, lists solely in-frame clones and lacks some. This table holds some 42,000 clones, 87% found once. The sequenced material came from peripheral blood. The receptors here all came from a human donor in a cohort sampled during active COVID-19. Each CDR3 is given with its conserved first and last residue. The D gene is left open where the match is weak. Where a row states a size, it is once, few, many or the class of an expanded clone; other rows omit it.

cdr3_aa: CAWSVDPPGEQFF
cdr3_nt: TGTGCCTGGAGTGTAGATCCACCGGGTGAGCAGTTCTTC
clone_size: NA
d_call: NA
j_call: TRBJ2-1
v_call: TRBV30

cdr3_aa: CASSLAGALTDTQYF
cdr3_nt: TGTGCCAGCAGCTTGGCGGGAGCGCTCACAGATACGCAGTATTTT
clone_size: few
d_call: NA
j_call: TRBJ2-3
v_call: TRBV5-8

cdr3_aa: CASSYPGSNTEAFF
cdr3_nt: TGTGCCAGCAGTTACCCGGGGAGTAACACTGAAGCTTTCTTT
clone_size: NA
d_call: NA
j_call: TRBJ1-1
v_call: TRBV6-2/TRBV6-3

cdr3_aa: CASRKTPSYEQYF
cdr3_nt: TGCGCCAGCAGAAAGACACCCTCCTACGAGCAGTACTTC
clone_size: NA
d_call: NA
j_call: TRBJ2-7
v_call: TRBV5-1

cdr3_aa: CASSPPGQNTEAFF
cdr3_nt: TGTGCCAGCAGTCCACCGGGACAGAACACTGAAGCTTTCTTT
clone_size: NA
d_call: NA
j_call: TRBJ1-1
v_call: TRBV28

cdr3_aa: CASSIGQANSPLHF
cdr3_nt: TGTGCCAGTAGTATAGGCCAGGCGAATTCACCCCTCCACTTT
clone_size: NA
d_call: NA
j_call: TRBJ1-6
v_call: TRBV19

cdr3_aa: CASSLSVAVNYEQYF
cdr3_nt: TGTGCCAGCAGTTTATCGGTGGCAGTTAACTACGAGCAGTACTTC
clone_size: NA
d_call: NA
j_call: TRBJ2-7
v_call: TRBV27

cdr3_aa: CASSGLAGGIYEQYF
cdr3_nt: TGTGCCAGCAGCGGACTAGCGGGGGGGATCTACGAGCAGTACTTC
clone_size: NA
d_call: TRBD2
j_call: TRBJ2-7
v_call: TRBV28

cdr3_aa: CASSPVSGTGGPLNTEAFF
cdr3_nt: TGTGCCAGCTCACCCGTATCCGGGACAGGGGGCCCCCTGAACACTGAAGCTTTCTTT
clone_size: NA
d_call: TRBD1
j_call: TRBJ1-1
v_call: TRBV18

cdr3_aa: CASSQSVKGARLAGVRPPTYEQYF
cdr3_nt: TGCGCCAGCAGTCAATCAGTTAAGGGGGCACGCTTAGCGGGAGTGCGCCCCCCCACCTACGAGCAGTACTTC
clone_size: NA
d_call: TRBD2
j_call: TRBJ2-7
v_call: TRBV23-1

cdr3_aa: CASSRQNNQPQHF
cdr3_nt: TGTGCCAGCAGTCGACAGAACAATCAGCCCCAGCATTTT
clone_size: NA
d_call: NA
j_call: TRBJ1-5
v_call: TRBV6-5

cdr3_aa: CASSLGRRGEAFF
cdr3_nt: TGTGCCAGCAGCTTAGGAAGAAGGGGTGAAGCTTTCTTT
clone_size: NA
d_call: NA
j_call: TRBJ1-1
v_call: TRBV11-3

cdr3_aa: CASSGGREKEELFF
cdr3_nt: TGTGCCAGTAGTGGGGGGCGGGAGAAGGAGGAGCTGTTTTTT
clone_size: NA
d_call: NA
j_call: TRBJ2-2
v_call: TRBV19

cdr3_aa: CASTGSGKIDTQYF
cdr3_nt: TGCGCCAGCACTGGCAGCGGCAAAATTGATACGCAGTATTTT
clone_size: NA
d_call: NA
j_call: TRBJ2-3
v_call: TRBV5-1

cdr3_aa: CAWSVKGVGKLFF
cdr3_nt: TGTGCCTGGAGTGTAAAGGGGGTAGGAAAACTGTTTTTT
clone_size: once
d_call: NA
j_call: TRBJ1-4
v_call: TRBV30

cdr3_aa: CASSLDRGNTIYF
cdr3_nt: TGTGCCAGCAGCTTAGACAGAGGAAACACCATATATTTT
clone_size: NA
d_call: NA
j_call: TRBJ1-3
v_call: TRBV11-2

cdr3_aa: CASSLGWGGQETQYF
cdr3_nt: TGTGCCAGCAGCCTAGGGTGGGGGGGACAAGAGACCCAGTACTTC
clone_size: NA
d_call: TRBD2
j_call: TRBJ2-5
v_call: TRBV5-6

cdr3_aa: CASSMGRVGRTRTEAFF
cdr3_nt: TGTGCCAGTAGTATGGGGCGCGTAGGGCGCACCCGAACTGAAGCTTTCTTT
clone_size: NA
d_call: NA
j_call: TRBJ1-1
v_call: TRBV19

cdr3_aa: CASSHPPGQGVYSTIYF
cdr3_nt: TGTGCCAGCAGCCACCCCCCGGGACAGGGAGTTTATAGCACCATATATTTT
clone_size: once
d_call: TRBD1
j_call: TRBJ1-3
v_call: TRBV3-1/TRBV3-2

cdr3_aa: CASRAGTGVDTGELFF
cdr3_nt: TGTGCCAGCAGAGCCGGGACAGGGGTCGACACCGGGGAGCTGTTTTTT
clone_size: NA
d_call: TRBD1
j_call: TRBJ2-2
v_call: TRBV28

cdr3_aa: CASSPSGRLGGEQYF
cdr3_nt: TGTGCCAGCAGCCCAAGCGGGAGACTCGGCGGGGAGCAGTACTTC
clone_size: NA
d_call: TRBD2
j_call: TRBJ2-7
v_call: TRBV28

cdr3_aa: CATSDSNLRDTANSPLHF
cdr3_nt: TGTGCCACCAGTGATTCTAACCTCCGGGACACGGCTAATTCACCCCTCCACTTT
clone_size: NA
d_call: NA
j_call: TRBJ1-6
v_call: TRBV24-1

cdr3_aa: CSVEASGGIAGGQSSYEQYF
cdr3_nt: TGCAGCGTTGAAGCGTCAGGGGGCATAGCGGGGGGCCAGAGCTCCTACGAGCAGTACTTC
clone_size: NA
d_call: TRBD2
j_call: TRBJ2-7
v_call: TRBV29-1

cdr3_aa: CASSSGWEFNEQYF
cdr3_nt: TGTGCCAGCAGCTCAGGGTGGGAATTTAACGAGCAGTACTTC
clone_size: NA
d_call: NA
j_call: TRBJ2-7
v_call: TRBV9

cdr3_aa: CASSPQGQGIAYEQYF
cdr3_nt: TGTGCCAGCTCACCCCAGGGACAGGGGATTGCCTACGAGCAGTACTTC
clone_size: NA
d_call: TRBD1
j_call: TRBJ2-7
v_call: TRBV18

cdr3_aa: CASSYGTGLFREKLFF
cdr3_nt: TGTGCCAGCAGCTATGGGACAGGCCTTTTTAGAGAAAAACTGTTTTTT
clone_size: NA
d_call: TRBD1
j_call: TRBJ1-4
v_call: TRBV7-8

cdr3_aa: CASSPGTHNSPLHF
cdr3_nt: TGTGCCAGCAGCCCCGGGACACATAATTCACCCCTCCACTTT
clone_size: NA
d_call: NA
j_call: TRBJ1-6
v_call: TRBV7-9

cdr3_aa: CASSLVSGGPLDEQFF
cdr3_nt: TGTGCCAGCAGCTTGGTTAGCGGGGGCCCGTTGGATGAGCAGTTCTTC
clone_size: NA
d_call: TRBD2
j_call: TRBJ2-1
v_call: TRBV5-4

cdr3_aa: CASSTGTGLTDTQYF
cdr3_nt: TGTGCCAGCAGCACCGGGACAGGGCTTACAGATACGCAGTATTTT
clone_size: NA
d_call: TRBD1
j_call: TRBJ2-3
v_call: TRBV5-5

cdr3_aa: CASSYGLAGYEQYF
cdr3_nt: TGCGCCAGCAGCTACGGACTAGCGGGCTACGAGCAGTACTTC
clone_size: once
d_call: TRBD2
j_call: TRBJ2-7
v_call: TRBV5-1

cdr3_aa: CASRDRGTEKLFF
cdr3_nt: TGTGCCAGCAGAGACAGGGGAACTGAAAAACTGTTTTTT
clone_size: NA
d_call: TRBD1
j_call: TRBJ1-4
v_call: TRBV6-5

cdr3_aa: CASSSTPSEQYF
cdr3_nt: TGTGCCAGCAGTTCTACCCCCTCCGAGCAGTACTTC
clone_size: NA
d_call: NA
j_call: TRBJ2-7
v_call: TRBV6-5

cdr3_aa: CAISQLNTEAFF
cdr3_nt: TGTGCCATCTCCCAGTTGAACACTGAAGCTTTCTTT
clone_size: NA
d_call: NA
j_call: TRBJ1-1
v_call: TRBV10-3

cdr3_aa: CASRKGQFYGYTF
cdr3_nt: TGTGCCAGCAGAAAGGGGCAGTTCTATGGCTACACCTTC
clone_size: NA
d_call: NA
j_call: TRBJ1-2
v_call: TRBV27

cdr3_aa: CASSYMRQQSDGYTF
cdr3_nt: TGTGCCAGCAGTTACATGAGACAACAGTCCGATGGCTACACCTTC
clone_size: NA
d_call: NA
j_call: TRBJ1-2
v_call: TRBV6-6

cdr3_aa: CASTWTGGNQPQHF
cdr3_nt: TGTGCCAGTACTTGGACAGGGGGCAATCAGCCCCAGCATTTT
clone_size: NA
d_call: TRBD1
j_call: TRBJ1-5
v_call: TRBV19

cdr3_aa: CASSFQGVSTEAFF
cdr3_nt: TGTGCCAGCAGTTTCCAGGGGGTGAGCACTGAAGCTTTCTTT
clone_size: NA
d_call: TRBD1
j_call: TRBJ1-1
v_call: TRBV27

cdr3_aa: CASSLVSNRGGFSYEQYF
cdr3_nt: TGTGCCAGCAGCTTAGTAAGCAACAGGGGGGGCTTTTCGTACGAGCAGTACTTC
clone_size: NA
d_call: NA
j_call: TRBJ2-7
v_call: TRBV5-8

cdr3_aa: CASSPMGGGSYRYTF
cdr3_nt: TGCGCCAGCAGCCCTATGGGGGGCGGGAGCTATCGCTACACCTTC
clone_size: NA
d_call: NA
j_call: TRBJ1-2
v_call: TRBV5-1

cdr3_aa: CASSPRGGGTDTQYF
cdr3_nt: TGTGCCAGCTCACCACGAGGGGGTGGCACAGATACGCAGTATTTT
clone_size: NA
d_call: NA
j_call: TRBJ2-3
v_call: TRBV18

cdr3_aa: CASSTTGNSYRVQYF
cdr3_nt: TGTGCCAGCAGCACGACAGGAAATTCGTACCGAGTGCAGTATTTT
clone_size: NA
d_call: NA
j_call: TRBJ2-3
v_call: TRBV7-9